Shown below are 12 T cell receptor beta chains from a single sample sequenced in a study of monozygotic twins with inflammatory bowel disease (dated 2019 in TCRdb). The library was prepared using 5' RACE. TCRdb names Illumina HiSeq 2500 as the instrument used. TCRdb reprocessed the reads; each CDR3 protein sequence makes one entry, and DNA is unavailable. This sample's table carries approximately 400,000 distinct CDR3 sequences. More than 2% of the sample is held by the ten biggest clonotypes. Sequencing used blood. The source is a human donor with ulcerative colitis or Crohn's disease, or a healthy co-twin of an affected twin (not recorded which).

The CDR3 is CSAPTGSGRGSYSEQFF. The gene calls are TRBV20-1 and TRBJ2-1; the D call from TCRdb, TRBD1, cannot be confirmed without DNA. Per the germline V gene, CDR1 is DFQATT and CDR2 is SNEGSKA (reference sequence). The CDR3 consists of 17 residues.

The chain is built from TRBV28 and TRBJ1-2. The CDR3 extends over 13 amino acids. The V gene's germline CDR1 is MDHEN and CDR2 SYDVKM. The CDR3 sequence: CASSLSQTYGYTF.

The rearrangement uses TRBV7-8 and TRBJ2-1. CDR1 is SGHVS and CDR2 is FQNEAQ in the germline V gene. CDR3 length: 12 residues. This CDR3 reads CASSYYGNEQFF.

The genes are TRBV7-2 and TRBJ1-1; absent DNA, TCRdb's TRBD1 call cannot be checked. Germline CDR1 reads SGHTA; CDR2 reads FQGNSA. This CDR3 is built from 15 residues. CDR3 amino acids: CASSLGGQQNTEAFF.

This sequence joins TRBV7-2 and TRBJ2-3; TCRdb reports TRBD1, a call that lacks DNA to check it against. CDR3 size: 13 residues. From germline, CDR1 is SGHTA and CDR2 FQGNSA. This CDR3 reads CACRPGSTDTQYF.

The chain carries TRBV5-1 and TRBJ2-1. From germline, CDR1 is SGHRS and CDR2 YFSETQ. CDR3 length: 15 amino acids. This CDR3 is CASSLEGNRNNEQFF.

This chain uses TRBV18 with TRBJ1-5; TCRdb's D call, TRBD1, is unchecked because there is no DNA. Looked up from germline, CDR1 is KGHSH and CDR2 is LQKENI. This CDR3 spans 14 amino acids. CDR3 sequence reads: CASSPQGLPQPQHF.

The CDR3 here is CASSEGGGDQPQHF. V is TRBV28 and J is TRBJ1-5; absent DNA, TCRdb's TRBD1 call cannot be checked. Germline V gene data show CDR1 as MDHEN and CDR2 as SYDVKM. This CDR3 has 14 amino acids. Looking up the rest from reference TRBV28 and TRBJ1-5 gives the full variable domain: DVKVTQSSRYLVKRTGEKVFLECVQDMDHENMFWYRQDPGLGLRLIYFSYDVKMKEKGDIPEGYSVSREKKERFSLILESASTNQTSMYLCASSEGGGDQPQHFGDGTRLSIL.

The CDR3 loop reads CATSTEQGHYEQYF. The chain has TRBV15 and TRBJ2-7; TCRdb selects TRBD1, and the lack of DNA leaves this call unchecked. CDR1 is LNHNV and CDR2 is YYDKDF in the germline V gene (reference sequence). There are 14 residues in the CDR3.

This chain links TRBV11-2 with TRBJ2-7; TCRdb indicates TRBD1, and absent DNA this call remains unverified. Germline loops: CDR1 SGHAT, CDR2 FQNNGV. The CDR3 has 15 amino acids. This CDR3 is CASSSRGARLGEQYF.

The chain carries TRBV4-3 and TRBJ1-3; absent DNA, TCRdb's TRBD1 call cannot be checked. Per the germline V gene, CDR1 is LGHNA and CDR2 is YSLEER. The CDR3 runs 15 residues. This chain's CDR3 is CASSQDQGRGNTIYF.

This chain joins TRBV7-7 and TRBJ2-1; TCRdb proposes TRBD1, but this gene call is untestable without DNA. The CDR3 loop spans 14 amino acids. CDR1 is SSHAT, CDR2 FNYEAQ, per germline (reference sequence). The CDR3 region is CASSHPGQFDEQFF.